This TCR beta chain stems from a study of monozygotic twins with inflammatory bowel disease (dated by TCRdb to between 2018 and 2020). Context from the whole study: The complete study included 28 monozygotic twin pairs: 19 IBD-discordant Danish pairs and nine German pairs, of which four were IBD-concordant and five were IBD-discordant. Disease-associated traits were sought mainly through comparisons between IBD patients and their genetically identical healthy co-twins within discordant pairs. Each individual had, on average, about 151 000 unique TCRalpha sequences and 181 000 unique TCRbeta sequences available for analysis. What the study reported, not specific to this receptor: TCRbeta repertoire diversity, by inverse Simpson index, was decreased in IBD patients compared with their healthy co-twins. The analysis was unable to tell apart different T cell subtypes. Fewer clonotypes were shared with other individuals by IBD patients than by healthy twins, most markedly in patients showing signs of disease activity. No single strong signal or clonotype linked to IBD turned up in the results, so the idea that one exists was not supported. No difference in repertoire similarity was observed between concordant and discordant twins, possibly owing to limited statistical power. Differing immunosuppressive treatments among patients may have added background noise and inter-individual variability to the repertoires.

A roughly 2.7 ml peripheral blood sample was drawn into PAXgene tubes per donor and stored at -80°C. Total RNA was isolated from whole blood with the PAXgene blood miRNA kit on an automated QIAcube, without T cell sorting. Deep TCRalpha and TCRbeta repertoire profiling with unique molecular barcoding was performed on peripheral blood of monozygotic twin pairs concordant or discordant for inflammatory bowel disease. Smoking habits were recorded for all twin pairs, with individuals classified as current, former or never smokers. The CDR3 has 13 amino acids, counting the end cysteine and phenylalanine. The coding DNA is unavailable. CDR1 and CDR2 (ENHRY, SYGVKD) derive from the germline V gene. A word on this clonotype: No cognate antigen has been identified for it.

The library was generated by 5' RACE. Each TCR library was prepared from about 3.5 ug of total RNA. For each sample, cDNA synthesis was carried out in eight separate reactions using SMARTScribe reverse transcriptase. During cDNA synthesis, template switching was used to introduce unique molecular identifiers that contained a 6-nucleotide sample barcode. TCRalpha and TCRbeta cDNA was amplified in two nested PCRs of approximately 17 and 9 cycles, and bead purification was carried out after each PCR. Before amplification, cDNA was treated with uracil DNA-glycosylase and purified using the QIAquick PCR purification kit. The second PCR was the step at which Illumina TruSeq-compatible adapters and sample-specific barcodes were added. Library quality and concentration were assessed using TapeStation and Qubit, and about 4.7 ng of each library was pooled. Sequencing of pooled libraries was carried out on an Illumina HiSeq2500 single-index Rapid Run using 2 x 100 bp reads and custom sequencing primers. For the original study's pipeline: UMI-based consensus assembly with MiGEC version 1.2.6 was used to correct PCR and sequencing errors. MiXCR version 2.1.1 was used to carry out V(D)J alignment, clonotype assembly and CDR3 extraction. Gene usage, clonotype sharing and MAIT/NKT TCR abundance were normalised by analysing the top 1000, 10 000 and 20 000 clonotypes per sample. After downsampling to 27 000 UMIs, diversity was calculated as the inverse Simpson index using the vegan R package. Paired Mann-Whitney U tests were applied to discordant twin pairs, and Benjamini-Hochberg correction was used for multiple testing. After reprocessing by TCRdb, each CDR3 protein sequence is one entry, and no DNA is given. It is TCRdb's table, rather than the study itself, that gives the V and J calls and clone size. The sample table gives under 200,000 distinct CDR3 sequences. 2.4% of the sample goes to the ten largest clones.

The sequenced sample consisted of blood. The rearrangement joined TRBV10-3 to TRBJ2-7; no DNA is available, so the TRBD1 call from TCRdb remains unchecked. This clonotype originated in a human donor with ulcerative colitis or Crohn's disease, or a healthy co-twin of an affected twin (not recorded which). CDR3 protein: CAISDRTTYEQYF.